This paragraph covers one T cell receptor (beta chain) sequence. The data stem from a study of control samples from healthy donors and cancer patients. The CDR3 extends over 13 amino acids. CDR1 is SGHRS, CDR2 YFSETQ, per germline. V trimming: 3 bases; J trimming: 4 bases; junction bases outside the gene matches: 1. The repertoire was sequenced with immunoSEQ multiplex PCR; TCRdb's copy has only in-frame clones and lacks some. The table includes over 150,000 clones, around 90% detected once. This receptor was obtained from a woman in her forties in good health. V and J are TRBV5-1 and TRBJ2-5; TRBD1 agrees at 9 bases. Sequenced input: blood. The DNA of the CDR3 is TGCGCCAGCAGCTCGGGACAGGGAGAGACCCAGTACTTC. This gives the protein CASSSGQGETQYF.